The rows below give T cell receptor beta chains drawn from one sample of a study of shared clonotypes between healthy human individuals. Sequenced by immunoSEQ multiplex PCR; TCRdb stores in-frame clones only, minus some. Of around 1.1 million clones listed, approximately 80% are singletons. Sequences were obtained from memory CD4+ T cells from PBMCs. The receptors shown here come from a man aged 18 to 29 in good health. Some clones in this sample may be carry-over from other donors' samples. Each CDR3 is given with its conserved first and last residue. D genes are given only for firm matches. For some rows the clone size is stated as once, few or many, or as a class when expanded; others skip it.

cdr3_length	clone_size	j_call	d_call	v_call	cdr3_aa	cdr3_nt
16	-	TRBJ2-2	-	TRBV13	CASHYGQQAYTGELFF	TGTGCCAGCCACTATGGACAGCAGGCTTACACCGGGGAGCTGTTTTTT
13	-	TRBJ1-5	-	TRBV18	CASSLIRDQPQHF	TGTGCCAGCTCACTAATCAGAGATCAGCCCCAGCATTTT
15	few	TRBJ2-2	-	TRBV4-2	CASSQAPGDTGELFF	TGTGCCAGCAGCCAGGCTCCCGGGGACACCGGGGAGCTGTTTTTT
16	-	TRBJ2-3	-	TRBV12-5	CASGFDLGALTDTQYF	TGTGCTAGTGGTTTCGATTTGGGGGCGCTCACAGATACGCAGTATTTT
17	-	TRBJ1-3	-	TRBV9	CASSVSPNRNSGNTIYF	TGTGCCAGCAGCGTTTCCCCAAACAGGAACTCTGGAAACACCATATATTTT
15	-	TRBJ1-5	-	TRBV28	CATGGWDNSNQPQHF	TGTGCCACCGGGGGGTGGGATAATAGCAATCAGCCCCAGCATTTT
12	few	TRBJ1-1	TRBD1	TRBV4-3	CASSRRDSEAFF	TGCGCCAGCAGCCGACGGGACAGTGAAGCTTTCTTT
14	-	TRBJ2-7	-	TRBV28	CASSLRAATYEQYF	TGTGCCAGCAGTTTAAGGGCAGCAACCTACGAGCAGTACTTC
14	-	TRBJ2-2	-	TRBV5-6	CASSYNRDTGELFF	TGTGCCAGCAGCTATAACAGGGACACCGGGGAGCTGTTTTTT
19	-	TRBJ2-6	TRBD1	TRBV11-2	CASSPRGGQGPSGANVLTF	TGTGCCAGCAGCCCAAGAGGGGGACAGGGGCCCTCTGGGGCCAACGTCCTGACTTTC
15	-	TRBJ1-1	-	TRBV28	CASSSPRTPNTEAFF	TGTGCCAGCAGTTCCCCCAGGACACCGAACACTGAAGCTTTCTTT
14	-	TRBJ2-1	-	TRBV27	CASSGEQGRNEQFF	TGTGCCAGCAGTGGGGAGCAAGGGAGGAATGAGCAGTTCTTC
16	-	TRBJ2-2	TRBD1	TRBV7-2	CASSLVAGGVVRELFF	TGTGCCAGCAGCTTAGTTGCAGGGGGCGTAGTGAGGGAGCTGTTTTTT
14	-	TRBJ2-7	-	TRBV28	CASSHPARAYEQYF	TGTGCCAGCAGCCACCCCGCCAGGGCCTACGAGCAGTACTTC
14	-	TRBJ2-1	-	TRBV6-1	CASSDGGGYNEQFF	TGTGCCAGCAGTGACGGGGGAGGCTACAATGAGCAGTTCTTC
12	-	TRBJ2-7	TRBD2	TRBV7-2	CASSRDYREQYF	TGTGCCAGCAGCCGGGACTACCGCGAGCAGTACTTC
15	-	TRBJ2-2	TRBD1	TRBV6-1	CASSGRGLNTGELFF	TGTGCCAGCAGTGGCAGGGGGCTAAACACCGGGGAGCTGTTTTTT
13	-	TRBJ2-7	-	TRBV9	CASSAIVNGEQYF	TGTGCCAGCAGCGCCATAGTCAACGGCGAGCAGTACTTC
15	-	TRBJ2-7	-	TRBV6-6	CASSMGRPSSYEQYF	TGTGCCAGCAGTATGGGGCGACCCTCCTCCTACGAGCAGTACTTC
14	once	TRBJ1-2	-	TRBV28	CATGETTPSYGYTF	TGTGCCACGGGGGAGACAACCCCCTCCTATGGCTACACCTTC
13	-	TRBJ2-3	TRBD2	TRBV30	CAWRLAGGTTQYF	TGTGCCTGGAGACTAGCGGGAGGGACTACGCAGTATTTT
12	-	TRBJ1-2	-	TRBV5-6	CASSLWQDGYTF	TGTGCCAGCAGCTTGTGGCAGGATGGCTACACCTTC
12	once	TRBJ1-5	-	TRBV7-9	CASSWAGSRLHF	TGTGCCAGCAGCTGGGCGGGCAGTCGGTTGCATTTT
11	-	TRBJ2-5	-	TRBV2	CASSPLETQYF	TGTGCCAGCAGTCCCCTCGAGACCCAGTACTTC
12	-	TRBJ1-1	-	TRBV28	CATKGMNTEAFF	TGTGCCACCAAGGGTATGAACACTGAAGCTTTCTTT
14	-	TRBJ1-3	TRBD1	TRBV25-1	CASSRTGSGNTIYF	TGTGCCAGCAGTAGGACAGGGAGTGGGAACACCATATATTTT
16	-	TRBJ2-5	TRBD1	TRBV7-9	CASSFHAGGFAETQYF	TGTGCCAGCAGCTTCCACGCAGGGGGTTTCGCGGAGACCCAGTACTTC
14	many	TRBJ1-4	-	TRBV7-9	CASSSTGLGEKLFF	TGTGCCAGCAGCTCGACAGGTTTGGGGGAAAAACTGTTTTTT
16	-	TRBJ2-7	-	TRBV14	CASSQDPGPPVYEQYF	TGTGCCAGCAGCCAAGACCCTGGACCACCCGTCTACGAGCAGTACTTC
13	-	TRBJ1-3	TRBD1	TRBV28	CASRPGQRNTIYF	TGTGCCAGCAGGCCGGGACAGCGAAACACCATATATTTT
18	-	TRBJ2-5	TRBD2	TRBV27	CASTPGLAGGSIGETQYF	TGTGCCAGCACTCCCGGACTAGCGGGAGGGTCCATAGGGGAGACCCAGTACTTC
15	-	TRBJ2-7	-	TRBV6-1	CASVITARLTYEQYF	TGTGCCAGCGTTATTACGGCTAGGTTAACCTACGAGCAGTACTTC
16	few	TRBJ2-2	-	TRBV7-8	CASSPPGAGATGELFF	TGTGCCAGCAGCCCCCCAGGGGCGGGGGCCACCGGGGAGCTGTTTTTT
15	-	TRBJ2-5	-	TRBV7-6	CASSLDRVQQETQYF	TGTGCCAGCAGCTTAGACCGAGTGCAGCAAGAGACCCAGTACTTC
14	-	TRBJ2-5	-	TRBV5-1	CASSRLGNQETQYF	TGCGCCAGCAGTAGGTTGGGAAACCAAGAGACCCAGTACTTC
13	-	TRBJ1-5	-	TRBV6-5	CASRTGSNQPQHF	TGTGCCAGCAGGACAGGTTCGAATCAGCCCCAGCATTTT
15	-	TRBJ2-1	-	TRBV29-1	CSVDEPFSQGYEQFF	TGCAGCGTTGACGAACCTTTTTCGCAGGGGTATGAGCAGTTCTTC
16	once	TRBJ1-1	TRBD1	TRBV5-1	CASSWTGWSDNTEAFF	TGCGCCAGCAGCTGGACAGGCTGGAGTGATAACACTGAAGCTTTCTTT
12	-	TRBJ1-2	-	TRBV4-2	CASSRMGVGYTF	TGTGCCAGCAGCCGGATGGGGGTTGGCTACACCTTC
18	-	TRBJ2-5	-	TRBV5-4	CASSSSRRTAWGQETQYF	TGTGCCAGCAGCTCAAGTCGCAGGACGGCGTGGGGCCAAGAGACCCAGTACTTC
16	-	TRBJ2-1	TRBD2	TRBV4-1	CASSQRISGRVNEQFF	TGCGCCAGCAGCCAAAGGATTAGCGGGAGAGTTAATGAGCAGTTCTTC
13	-	TRBJ2-5	-	TRBV7-2	CASSPNLQETQYF	TGTGCCAGCAGCCCCAACCTTCAAGAGACCCAGTACTTC
13	-	TRBJ2-7	-	TRBV15	CATSRDLRYEQYF	TGTGCCACCAGCAGAGATCTAAGATACGAGCAGTACTTC